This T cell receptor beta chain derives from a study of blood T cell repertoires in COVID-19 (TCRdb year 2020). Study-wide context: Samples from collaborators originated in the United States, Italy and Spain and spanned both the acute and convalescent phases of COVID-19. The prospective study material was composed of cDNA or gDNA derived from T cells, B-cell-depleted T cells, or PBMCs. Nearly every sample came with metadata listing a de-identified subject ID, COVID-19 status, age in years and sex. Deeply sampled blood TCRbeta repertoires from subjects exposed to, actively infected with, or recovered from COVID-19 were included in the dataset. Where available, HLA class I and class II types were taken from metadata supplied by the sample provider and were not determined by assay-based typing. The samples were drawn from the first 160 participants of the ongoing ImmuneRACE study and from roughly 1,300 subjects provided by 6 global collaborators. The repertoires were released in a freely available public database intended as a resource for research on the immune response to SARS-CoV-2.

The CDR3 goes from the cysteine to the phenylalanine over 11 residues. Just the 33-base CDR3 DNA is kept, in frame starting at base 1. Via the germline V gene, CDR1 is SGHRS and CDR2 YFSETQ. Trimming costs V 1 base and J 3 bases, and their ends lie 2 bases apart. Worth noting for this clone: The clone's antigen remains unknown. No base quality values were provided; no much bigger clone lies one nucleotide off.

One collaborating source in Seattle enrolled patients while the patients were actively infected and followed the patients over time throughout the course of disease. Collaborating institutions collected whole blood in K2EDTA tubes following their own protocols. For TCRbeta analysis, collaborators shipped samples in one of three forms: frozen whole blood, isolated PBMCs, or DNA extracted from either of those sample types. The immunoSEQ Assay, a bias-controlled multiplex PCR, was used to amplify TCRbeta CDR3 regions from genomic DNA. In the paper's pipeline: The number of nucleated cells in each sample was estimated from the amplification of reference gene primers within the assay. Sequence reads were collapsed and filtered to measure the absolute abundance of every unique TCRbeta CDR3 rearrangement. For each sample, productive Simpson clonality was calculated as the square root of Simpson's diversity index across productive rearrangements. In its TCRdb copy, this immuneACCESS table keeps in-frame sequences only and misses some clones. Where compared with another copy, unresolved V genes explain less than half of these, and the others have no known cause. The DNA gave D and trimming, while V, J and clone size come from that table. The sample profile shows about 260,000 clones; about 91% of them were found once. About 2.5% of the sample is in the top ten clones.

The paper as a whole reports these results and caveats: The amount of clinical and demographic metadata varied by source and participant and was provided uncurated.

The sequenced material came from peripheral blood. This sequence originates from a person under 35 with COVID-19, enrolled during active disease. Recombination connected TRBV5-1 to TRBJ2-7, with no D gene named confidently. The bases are TGCGCCAGCAGCTTGTACTACGAGCAGTACTTC. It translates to CASSLYYEQYF. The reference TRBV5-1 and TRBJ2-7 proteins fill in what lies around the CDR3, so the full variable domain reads KAGVTQTPRYLIKTRGQQVTLSCSPISGHRSVSWYQQTPGQGLQFLFEYFSETQRNKGNFPGRFSGRQFSNSRSEMNVSTLELGDSALYLCASSLYYEQYFGPGTRLTVT.